The rows below give T cell receptor beta chains drawn from one sample of a study of cytotoxic CD8 clonotypes in ibrutinib-treated CLL. The method was immunoSEQ multiplex PCR; TCRdb's version includes in-frame clones alone and lacks a portion of them. The sample has about 86,000 clones; around 84% are singletons. Sequenced material: PBMCs, taken before ibrutinib treatment. The receptors shown here come from a human donor with chronic lymphocytic leukemia. Each CDR3 is given with its conserved first and last residue. D genes are given only for firm matches. Clone size is not always given. Where it is, it says once, few, many or a class for expanded clones.

J gene	V gene	D gene	clone size	CDR3 protein	CDR3 DNA
TRBJ1-4	TRBV18	NA	NA	CASSVSEMNEKLFF	TGTGCCAGCTCAGTCTCCGAGATGAATGAAAAACTGTTTTTT
TRBJ2-7	TRBV14	TRBD2	NA	CASSQVSGSSEQYF	TGTGCCAGCAGCCAAGTAAGCGGGAGCTCCGAGCAGTACTTC
TRBJ2-2	TRBV7-9	TRBD2	NA	CATQQPFVGGTTNTGELFF	TGTGCCACCCAGCAGCCATTCGTTGGCGGGACTACGAACACCGGGGAGCTGTTTTTT
TRBJ2-2	TRBV9	TRBD1	NA	CASSARTGNTGELFF	TGTGCCAGCAGCGCCCGGACAGGGAACACCGGGGAGCTGTTTTTT
TRBJ1-1	TRBV12-5	NA	NA	CASGLGAMNTEAFF	TGTGCTAGTGGTTTAGGAGCCATGAACACTGAAGCTTTCTTT
TRBJ1-2	TRBV11-2	NA	NA	CASRSPGDFNYGYTF	TGTGCCAGCAGATCCCCAGGGGACTTTAACTATGGCTACACCTTC
TRBJ1-5	TRBV5-8	NA	NA	CASSIYQGLTSNQPQHF	TGTGCCAGCAGCATTTACCAGGGTTTGACGAGCAATCAGCCCCAGCATTTT
TRBJ2-3	TRBV4-1	NA	NA	CASSQETGLFTDTQYF	TGCGCCAGCAGCCAAGAAACAGGGCTGTTCACAGATACGCAGTATTTT
TRBJ2-2	TRBV10-3	TRBD2	NA	CATGLAGGFANTGELFF	TGTGCCACCGGACTAGCGGGAGGGTTCGCGAACACCGGGGAGCTGTTTTTT
TRBJ1-2	TRBV4-3	NA	once	CASSQDRGNYGYTF	TGCGCCAGCAGCCAAGATCGGGGAAACTATGGCTACACCTTC
TRBJ2-3	TRBV12-2	NA	NA	CASRSVYSFHTDTQYF	TGTGCAAGTCGCTCCGTCTACTCCTTTCACACAGATACGCAGTATTTT
TRBJ1-1	TRBV15	TRBD1	once	CATSRDGDRQNTEAFF	TGTGCCACCAGCAGAGACGGGGACAGGCAAAACACTGAAGCTTTCTTT
TRBJ1-5	TRBV4-1	TRBD1	NA	CASSQVHRPGGDQPQHF	TGCGCCAGCAGCCAAGTGCACAGACCAGGGGGTGATCAGCCCCAGCATTTT
TRBJ2-7	TRBV18	NA	NA	CASSPLGVGTPYEQYF	TGTGCCAGCTCACCACTGGGGGTTGGGACCCCCTACGAGCAGTACTTC
TRBJ1-4	TRBV14	TRBD1	NA	CASSQLRDSYATNEKLFF	TGTGCCAGCAGCCAACTCCGGGACAGCTACGCAACTAATGAAAAACTGTTTTTT
TRBJ2-1	TRBV7-8	NA	NA	CASSLDMGAGYNEQFF	TGTGCCAGCAGCTTAGATATGGGAGCGGGCTACAATGAGCAGTTCTTC
TRBJ2-5	TRBV7-9	TRBD1	NA	CASSLAGTGWQETQYF	TGTGCCAGCAGCTTAGCCGGGACAGGGTGGCAGGAGACCCAGTACTTC
TRBJ1-2	TRBV9	NA	NA	CASSNTGPNNYGYTF	TGTGCCAGCAGCAACACAGGTCCTAATAACTATGGCTACACCTTC
TRBJ2-1	TRBV6-4	NA	medium-sized	CASSDSGTGNEQFF	TGTGCCAGCAGTGACTCGGGGACTGGCAATGAGCAGTTCTTC
TRBJ2-2	TRBV25-1	TRBD1	NA	CASSETGRTGELFF	TGTGCCAGCAGTGAGACAGGGCGCACCGGGGAGCTGTTTTTT
TRBJ1-2	TRBV5-6	NA	NA	CASSFSGQYLPGYTF	TGTGCCAGCAGCTTCTCCGGACAGTACCTACCAGGCTACACCTTC
TRBJ1-5	TRBV5-4	NA	NA	CASSWGTGKRNQPQHF	TGTGCCAGCAGCTGGGGGACGGGAAAACGCAATCAGCCCCAGCATTTT
TRBJ1-4	TRBV10-3	NA	few	CAISGRGDEKLFF	TGTGCCATCAGTGGCAGGGGAGATGAAAAACTGTTTTTT
TRBJ2-7	TRBV19	TRBD2	NA	CATGSGRYAYEQYF	TGTGCCACCGGTAGCGGGAGGTACGCCTACGAGCAGTACTTC
TRBJ2-7	TRBV6-5	TRBD2	NA	CASGGDLAYEQYF	TGTGCCAGCGGGGGGGACTTAGCCTACGAGCAGTACTTC
TRBJ2-5	TRBV27	NA	NA	CASSPLATQETQYF	TGTGCCAGCAGCCCACTAGCAACCCAAGAGACCCAGTACTTC
TRBJ2-2	TRBV6-5	TRBD2	NA	CASGISGRSTGELFF	TGTGCCAGCGGGATTAGCGGGAGAAGCACCGGGGAGCTGTTTTTT
TRBJ2-7	TRBV7-6	NA	NA	CASSRRDGFTYEQYF	TGTGCCAGCAGCCGACGTGACGGGTTTACCTACGAGCAGTACTTC
TRBJ1-5	TRBV5-4	NA	NA	CASSGAPWTQNQPQHF	TGTGCCAGCAGCGGGGCCCCGTGGACGCAAAATCAGCCCCAGCATTTT
TRBJ2-7	TRBV5-4	NA	NA	CASSKSSYEQYF	TGTGCCAGCAGCAAGAGCTCCTACGAGCAGTACTTC
TRBJ2-1	TRBV29-1	TRBD2	once	CSVEGAGGDEQFF	TGCAGCGTTGAGGGAGCGGGAGGGGATGAGCAGTTCTTC
TRBJ1-1	TRBV5-1	NA	NA	CASSLEVRGVGTEAFF	TGCGCCAGCAGCTTGGAAGTGCGGGGAGTCGGCACTGAAGCTTTCTTT
TRBJ1-2	TRBV19	TRBD1	once	CASSPAPSGGSIIYTF	TGTGCCAGTAGTCCAGCCCCGTCAGGGGGCAGTATCATCTACACCTTC
TRBJ2-5	TRBV15	NA	NA	CATSTNGQSQETQYF	TGTGCCACCAGCACAAATGGACAGAGCCAAGAGACCCAGTACTTC
TRBJ2-7	TRBV28	NA	NA	CASRSFYEQYF	TGTGCCAGCAGGTCCTTTTACGAGCAGTACTTC
TRBJ2-1	TRBV28	TRBD2	NA	CASSLTSGHNEQFF	TGTGCCAGCAGTTTGACTAGCGGACACAATGAGCAGTTCTTC
TRBJ1-1	TRBV11-3	NA	NA	CASSLDGRGNTEAFF	TGTGCCAGCAGCTTAGATGGCCGCGGAAACACTGAAGCTTTCTTT
TRBJ1-1	TRBV25-1	NA	NA	CASRDRGGRAEAFF	TGTGCCAGCAGGGACCGGGGCGGGAGGGCTGAAGCTTTCTTT
TRBJ2-3	TRBV25-1	NA	NA	CASRGDSDTQYF	TGTGCCAGCAGGGGGGATTCCGATACGCAGTATTTT
TRBJ2-1	TRBV27	TRBD2	NA	CASGRIGTTYNEQFF	TGTGCCAGCGGTCGTATCGGGACTACCTACAATGAGCAGTTCTTC
TRBJ1-5	TRBV6-1	NA	NA	CASLKGNNQPQHF	TGTGCCAGCTTGAAAGGGAACAATCAGCCCCAGCATTTT
TRBJ2-1	TRBV7-2	TRBD2	NA	CASSSSTSGRGEQFF	TGTGCCAGCAGCTCCTCGACTAGCGGGAGGGGTGAGCAGTTCTTC
TRBJ2-5	TRBV7-8	NA	NA	CASSLTGRQTQYF	TGTGCCAGCAGCTTGACAGGGAGGCAGACCCAGTACTTC
TRBJ1-2	TRBV30	NA	NA	CAWGRGYGYTF	TGTGCCTGGGGCCGGGGGTATGGCTACACCTTC
TRBJ1-1	TRBV4-3	NA	NA	CASSQGWNTEAFF	TGCGCCAGCAGCCAAGGTTGGAACACTGAAGCTTTCTTT
TRBJ2-4	TRBV6-5	TRBD1	NA	CASSPRDRGNIQYF	TGTGCCAGCAGTCCCCGGGACAGGGGGAACATTCAGTACTTC
TRBJ1-1	TRBV7-2	NA	NA	CASSLHSMNTEAFF	TGTGCCAGCAGCCTACATAGCATGAACACTGAAGCTTTCTTT
TRBJ2-7	TRBV4-1	NA	NA	CASSLPIRHNPRSIALEYF	TGCGCCAGCAGCCTCCCGATCAGGCATAACCCTCGGTCGATCGCATTGGAGTACTTC
TRBJ2-7	TRBV7-2	TRBD2	NA	CASSLEPGLASSSYEQYF	TGTGCCAGCAGCCTGGAACCGGGACTAGCTTCGAGCTCCTACGAGCAGTACTTC
TRBJ2-7	TRBV5-6	NA	many	CASSLRWSSYEQYF	TGTGCCAGCAGCTTGCGCTGGAGCTCCTACGAGCAGTACTTC
TRBJ2-7	TRBV2	TRBD1	NA	CASSGTGGRYEQYF	TGTGCCAGCAGTGGGACAGGGGGTCGGTACGAGCAGTACTTC